This TCR beta chain was recorded in a study of shared clonotypes between healthy human individuals. Overall study results and limits: Expectations were that clonotype sharing among donors would be affected by sequencing depth. Clonotypes which were not shared had lower generation probabilities than clonotypes that all four donors shared.

Free of recent acute infections or vaccinations, the donors were healthy HIV-negative adults. The material for each subset, its genomic DNA, was split evenly across several immunoSEQ plates. Here immunoSEQ multiplex PCR was the method, and the copy in TCRdb shows in-frame clones only, minus some. Seen here are roughly 1,100,000 clones, approximately 70% observed once, and the top ten hold 1.5%. The CDR3 is 13 residues long. Per the germline V gene, CDR1 is SGHRS and CDR2 is YFSETQ. Trimming left V 3 bases short and J 7 bases short, with 10 bases between. A note on this clone: The antigen remains unidentified.

The sequence derives from a man aged 18 to 30 in good health. What was sequenced was memory CD4+ T cells sorted from blood. The subset was: CD45RA-negative fraction. This chain uses TRBV5-1 with TRBJ2-2, with D perhaps matching TRBD1 (5 bases). The CDR3 nucleotides read TGCGCCAGCAGCTGGGGCAACGTCGGGGAGCTGTTTTTT. Amino acids: CASSWGNVGELFF.